These 11 T cell receptor beta chains were sequenced from one sample in a study of blood T cell repertoires in COVID-19. TCRdb's copy holds only in-frame clones and misses some; the assay was immunoSEQ multiplex PCR. The sample includes about 240,000 clones, roughly 83% of them seen just once. The sample was peripheral blood. The receptors here all came from a man of 80 years or more with acute or convalescent COVID-19.

This clone has just a few counts. The rearrangement links TRBV10-3 to TRBJ1-5, with 9 bases aligning to TRBD1. Per the germline V gene, CDR1 is ENHRY and CDR2 is SYGVKD. The CDR3 contains 17 residues. V lost 3 bases and J lost 1; bases outside the gene matches: 7. The CDR3 region has the DNA TGTGCCATCAGTGAAGGACAGGGGACCTCCAGCAATCAGCCCCAGCATTTT. It encodes CAISEGQGTSSNQPQHF.

The V and J genes are TRBV7-9 and TRBJ1-5; unclear D gene. This CDR3 spans 13 amino acids. The V gene's germline CDR1 is SEHNR and CDR2 FQNEAQ (reference sequence). V lost 1 base, J lost 7 bases, and 8 bases lay in between. CDR3 DNA sequence: TGTGCCAGCAGCTTAGGTCAGGCCCAGCCCCAGCATTTT. It specifies CASSLGQAQPQHF.

This chain uses TRBV27 with TRBJ2-1; 7 bases map to TRBD1. The V gene end was trimmed by 6 bases and the J gene end by 2 bases; junction bases not matched to a gene: 10. Germline assignment: CDR1 MNHEY and CDR2 SMNVEV (reference sequence). The CDR3 runs 16 residues. DNA of the CDR3: TGTGCCAGCAGCCGTCACCGGGACAGAGCCTACAATGAGCAGTTCTTC. Protein sequence: CASSRHRDRAYNEQFF.

The V and J genes are TRBV27 and TRBJ1-2; D not resolved. Trimming pared 2 bases from V and 1 base from J, leaving 5 bases between. The CDR3 has 13 amino acids. Looked up from germline, CDR1 is MNHEY and CDR2 is SMNVEV (reference sequence). The CDR3 sequence: CASSLNSNYGYTF. CDR3 nucleotides: TGTGCCAGCAGTTTAAACAGTAACTATGGCTACACCTTC.

The chain combines TRBV6-5 with TRBJ1-1; 7 positions match TRBD1. In germline, CDR1 is MNHEY, CDR2 SVGAGI. With V trimmed by 0 bases and J by 12 bases, 13 bases remained unmatched. The CDR3 contains 15 residues. CDR3 bases: TGTGCCAGCAGTTACTCGATTCCGGGACAGAGTAGAACTTTCTTT. It translates to CASSYSIPGQSRTFF.

The genes are TRBV5-1 and TRBJ2-3; D is possibly TRBD1 (5 bases). Germline CDR1 and CDR2: SGHRS and YFSETQ. The ends were cut back, 4 bases at V and 2 bases at J, with 11 bases in the middle. This CDR3 comprises 14 residues. CDR3: CASSADRPTDTQYF. DNA of the CDR3: TGCGCCAGCAGCGCCGACAGACCCACAGATACGCAGTATTTT.

The gene calls are TRBV9 and TRBJ2-1, with D perhaps matching TRBD2 (7 bases). The CDR3 sequence is 15 residues long. Trimming left V 2 bases short and J 2 bases short, with 11 bases between. CDR1 SGDLS and CDR2 YYNGEE come from the germline V gene. CDR3 sequence: CASSVGGGAYNEQFF. CDR3 DNA sequence: TGTGCCAGCAGCGTGGGAGGGGGGGCCTACAATGAGCAGTTCTTC.

This rearrangement joins TRBV19 to TRBJ1-4; a weak D match, TRBD1 (5 bases). The CDR3 has 15 residues. The V and J ends lost 7 bases and 4 bases respectively, with 16 bases between them. Germline V gene lookup returns CDR1 LNHDA and CDR2 SQIVND (reference sequence). This CDR3 is CASTSQQDYNEKLFF. For the CDR3, the DNA is TGTGCCAGTACCAGTCAACAGGACTATAATGAAAAACTGTTTTTT.

The chain joins TRBV11-2 to TRBJ2-6; no clear D gene. V lost 0 bases and J 0 bases, leaving 6 bases between the germline ends. Per germline, CDR1 SGHAT and CDR2 FQNNGV. CDR3 length: 16 residues. The CDR3 loop is CASSLDQISGANVLTF. In DNA form, the CDR3 reads TGTGCCAGCAGCTTAGATCAGATCTCTGGGGCCAACGTCCTGACTTTC.

The chain carries TRBV6-6 and TRBJ2-5; TRBD2 is a possible D gene (6 bases). V lost 6 bases and J lost 5, with 22 bases in between. CDR1 and CDR2 (germline): MNHNY, SVGAGI (reference sequence). The CDR3 loop spans 16 amino acids. This CDR3 reads CASSRSTETSLETQYF. Here the CDR3 DNA reads TGTGCCAGCAGCCGATCTACTGAGACTAGTCTGGAGACCCAGTACTTC.

In this sample, this clone turned up once. The chain couples TRBV19 to TRBJ2-1, with 15 bases lining up with TRBD2. CDR1 is LNHDA and CDR2 is SQIVND in the germline V gene (reference sequence). This CDR3 spans 15 amino acids. V shed 6 bases and J 6 bases; nucleotides not matched to a gene: 3. The chain's CDR3 is CASRRTSGGGNEQFF. For the CDR3, the DNA is TGTGCCAGTAGGCGGACTAGCGGGGGGGGCAATGAGCAGTTCTTC.